This T cell receptor beta chain was sequenced for a study of shared clonotypes between healthy human individuals. Findings of the study overall: Some naive CD4 clonotypes, around 4.7%, turned up in common across a handful of donors.

In regard to this clone: Antigen unknown.

V shed 2 bases, J shed 4 bases, and the junction held 4 bases outside the gene matches. CDR1 is SNHLY, CDR2 FYNNEI, per germline. The CDR3 extends over 15 amino acids. The input for sorted-subset replicate PCRs was 200 ng DNA, tens of thousands of T cell genomes. Original data processing: Filtering differed, since immunoSEQ gave only junction sequences and no quality scores. Using immunoSEQ multiplex PCR, the repertoire was profiled, and TCRdb retains in-frame clones only, with some absent. D and trimming were read from the DNA, whereas the V and J calls and clone size are those reported in that table. The sample contains 2.5 million or so clones, approximately 94% of which appear only once.

The sequencing input was naive CD4+ T cells sorted from blood. Subset in this sample: CD45RA+ positively selected. This chain links TRBV2 with TRBJ2-3, with 9 positions matching TRBD2. The TCR comes from a man aged 18 to 30 in good health. The CDR3: CASSEMAGGSDTQYF. CDR3 DNA: TGTGCCAGCAGTGAAATGGCGGGGGGGTCAGATACGCAGTATTTT.